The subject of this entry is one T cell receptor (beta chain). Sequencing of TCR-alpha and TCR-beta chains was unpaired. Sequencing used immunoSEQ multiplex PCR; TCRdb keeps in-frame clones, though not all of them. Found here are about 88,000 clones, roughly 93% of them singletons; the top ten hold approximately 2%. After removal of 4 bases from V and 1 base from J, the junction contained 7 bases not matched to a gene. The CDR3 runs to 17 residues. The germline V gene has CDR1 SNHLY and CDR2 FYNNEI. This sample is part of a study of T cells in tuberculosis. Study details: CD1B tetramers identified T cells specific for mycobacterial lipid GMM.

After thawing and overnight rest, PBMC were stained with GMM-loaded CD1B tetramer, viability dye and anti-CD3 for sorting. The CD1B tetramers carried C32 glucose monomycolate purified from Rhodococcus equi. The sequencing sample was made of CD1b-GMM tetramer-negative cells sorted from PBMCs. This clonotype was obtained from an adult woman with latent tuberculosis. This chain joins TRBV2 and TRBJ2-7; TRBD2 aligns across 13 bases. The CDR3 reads CASSASPGLAGSYEQYV. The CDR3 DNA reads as TGTGCCAGCAGTGCCTCACCGGGACTAGCGGGGTCCTACGAGCAGTACGTC.